This TCR beta chain stems from a study of prognosis after radiotherapy for stage I lung cancer. General study findings and limits: The way patients used TRBV and TRBJ genes reportedly differed depending on whether they had metastases. After stereotactic body radiation therapy, patients with later distant metastases showed lower Shannon entropy.

The germline gives CDR1 DFQATT, CDR2 SNEGSKA (reference sequence). The CDR3 runs to 16 residues. Trimming cost V 4 bases and J 1 base, with 18 bases left between them. This clonotype was found many times. What it binds is unknown. Starting from genomic DNA, TCR beta CDR3 was amplified through two-round multiplex PCR. First-round PCR amplification was performed with primers specific to each TRBV and TRBJ gene. Each CDR3 protein gets one entry after TCRdb re-called the multiplex PCR reads with MiXCR. The sample gives around 20,000 distinct CDR3 sequences, about 40% of which show up once; approximately 40% is in the top ten.

The rearrangement links TRBV20-1 to TRBJ2-3; no clear D. Sequenced here: PBMCs, sampled before or after stereotactic body radiation therapy (not recorded which). This clonotype was obtained from a donor aged 50 or older with non-small cell lung cancer. In DNA, the CDR3 is TGCAGTGCTAAGAAAACTAAGTCTCATGGCACAGATACGCAGTATTTT. This translates into CSAKKTKSHGTDTQYF.